The clone carrying this T cell receptor (beta chain) has ten or more counts. The data originate from a study of neurological immune-mediated disorders. TCRdb used MiXCR to reprocess the 5' RACE reads, holding one entry per CDR3 protein. In the table there are around 83,000 distinct CDR3 sequences, around an eighth of which are singletons. Unsorted libraries were generated from 2 million PBMCs held at -80 degrees C. V shed 6 bases, J shed 0 bases, and the junction held 11 bases outside the gene matches. This CDR3 spans 17 amino acids. CDR1 and CDR2 from the germline V gene are DFQATT and SNEGSKA (reference sequence).

Sequencing used PBMCs. This sequence joins TRBV20-1 and TRBJ2-3; 11 bases are a match to TRBD2. The clonotype was recovered from a woman aged 45-65 years in good health. CDR3 nucleotide sequence: TGCAGTGCCCTCATAGCGGGAGGGAGAACTAGCACAGATACGCAGTATTTT. This codes for CSALIAGGRTSTDTQYF.